This entry describes one TCR beta chain. Its target is not known. Time point: cycle 4 day 1 (C4D1), after 6 weeks of nivolumab. Relapses following autologous stem cell transplantation were seen in all patients, with brentuximab vedotin exposure varying. This sample is part of a study of PD-1 blockade in classical Hodgkin lymphoma. Study-wide findings and caveats: Before treatment, complete responders showed about the same diversity as newly diagnosed patients.

The repertoire was sequenced with immunoSEQ multiplex PCR; TCRdb's copy has only in-frame clones and lacks some. This sample has just under 45,000 clones, with 60% to 75% found just once. The V gene end was trimmed by 5 bases and the J gene end by 4 bases; junction bases not matched to a gene: 7. This CDR3 contains 14 residues. CDR1 is MDHEN and CDR2 is SYDVKM in the germline V gene. The gene calls are TRBV28 and TRBJ1-2; 7 nucleotides align to TRBD1. The TCR comes from a human donor with classical Hodgkin lymphoma. Sequenced here: peripheral blood mononuclear cells (PBMCs), sampled before the fourth cycle of nivolumab. CDR3 in amino acids: CASSPKGQPYGYTF. CDR3 nucleotide sequence: TGTGCCAGCAGTCCAAAGGGACAGCCCTATGGCTACACCTTC.